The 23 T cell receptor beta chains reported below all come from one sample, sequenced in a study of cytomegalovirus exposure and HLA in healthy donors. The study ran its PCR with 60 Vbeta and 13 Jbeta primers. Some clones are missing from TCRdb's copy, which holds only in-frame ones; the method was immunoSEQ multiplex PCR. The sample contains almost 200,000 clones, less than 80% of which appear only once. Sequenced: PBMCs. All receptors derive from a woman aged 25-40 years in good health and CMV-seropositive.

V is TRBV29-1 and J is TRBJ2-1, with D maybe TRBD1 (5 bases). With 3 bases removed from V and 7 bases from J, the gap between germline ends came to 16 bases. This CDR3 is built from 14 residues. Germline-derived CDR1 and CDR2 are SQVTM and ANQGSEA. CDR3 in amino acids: CSVEGHGYPNEQFF. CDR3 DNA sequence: TGCAGCGTTGAGGGGCACGGGTACCCTAATGAGCAGTTCTTC.

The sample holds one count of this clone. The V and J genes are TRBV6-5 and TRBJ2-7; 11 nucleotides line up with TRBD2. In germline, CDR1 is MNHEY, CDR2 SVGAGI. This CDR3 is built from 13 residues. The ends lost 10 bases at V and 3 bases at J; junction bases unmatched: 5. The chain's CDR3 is CAIRGLADYEQYF. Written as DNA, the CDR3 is TGTGCCATCAGGGGACTAGCGGACTACGAGCAGTACTTC.

The chain's CDR3 is CASSQDIDSTYGYTF. DNA of the CDR3: TGTGCCAGCAGCCAAGATATCGACAGTACCTATGGCTACACCTTC. The V and J genes are TRBV4-2 and TRBJ1-2; D might be TRBD1 (5 bases). The germline V gene encodes CDR1 LGHNA and CDR2 YNFKEQ. V dropped 0 bases and J dropped 4 bases, with 12 bases sitting between them. The CDR3 totals 15 residues.

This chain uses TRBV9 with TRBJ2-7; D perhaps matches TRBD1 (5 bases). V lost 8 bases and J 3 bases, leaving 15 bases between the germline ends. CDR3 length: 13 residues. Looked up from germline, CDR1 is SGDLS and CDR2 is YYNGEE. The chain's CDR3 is CASKKGSNYEQYF. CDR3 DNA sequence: TGTGCCAGTAAGAAGGGGTCGAACTACGAGCAGTACTTC.

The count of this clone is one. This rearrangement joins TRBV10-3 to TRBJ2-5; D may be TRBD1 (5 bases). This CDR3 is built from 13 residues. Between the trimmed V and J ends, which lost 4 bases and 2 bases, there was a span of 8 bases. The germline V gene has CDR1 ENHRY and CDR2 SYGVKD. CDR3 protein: CAISGAGQETQYF. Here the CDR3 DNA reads TGTGCCATCAGTGGTGCAGGGCAAGAGACCCAGTACTTC.

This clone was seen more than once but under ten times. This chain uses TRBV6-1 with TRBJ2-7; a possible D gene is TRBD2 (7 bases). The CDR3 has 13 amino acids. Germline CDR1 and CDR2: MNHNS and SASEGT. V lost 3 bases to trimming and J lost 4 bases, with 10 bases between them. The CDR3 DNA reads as TGTGCCAGCAGTGAGCGGGGGCCTTACGAGCAGTACTTC. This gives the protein CASSERGPYEQYF.

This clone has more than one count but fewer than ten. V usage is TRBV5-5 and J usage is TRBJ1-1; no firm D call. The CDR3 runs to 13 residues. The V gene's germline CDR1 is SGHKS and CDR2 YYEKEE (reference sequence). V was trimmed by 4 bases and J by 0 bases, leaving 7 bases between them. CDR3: CASSPDMNTEAFF. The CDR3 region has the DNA TGTGCCAGCAGCCCTGACATGAACACTGAAGCTTTCTTT.

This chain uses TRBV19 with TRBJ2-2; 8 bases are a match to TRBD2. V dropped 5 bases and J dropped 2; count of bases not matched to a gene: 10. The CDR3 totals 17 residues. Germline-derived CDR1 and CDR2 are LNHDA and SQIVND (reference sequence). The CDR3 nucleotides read TGTGCCAGTAGTTTTCCCCCGGGACTAGGAAACACCGGGGAGCTGTTTTTT. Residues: CASSFPPGLGNTGELFF.

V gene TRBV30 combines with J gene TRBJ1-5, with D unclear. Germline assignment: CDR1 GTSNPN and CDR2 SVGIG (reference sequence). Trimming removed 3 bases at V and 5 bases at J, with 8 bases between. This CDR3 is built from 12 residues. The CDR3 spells CAWSPGDQPQHF. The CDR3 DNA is TGTGCCTGGAGCCCCGGAGATCAGCCCCAGCATTTT.

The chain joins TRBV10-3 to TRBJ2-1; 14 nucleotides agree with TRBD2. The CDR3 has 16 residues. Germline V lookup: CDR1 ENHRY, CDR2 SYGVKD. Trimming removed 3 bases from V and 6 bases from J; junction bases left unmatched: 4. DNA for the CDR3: TGTGCCATCAGTGACCCCGGGACTAGCGGGAGCAATGAGCAGTTCTTC. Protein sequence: CAISDPGTSGSNEQFF.

The CDR3 DNA is TGCGCCAGCAGTGAGAACAGGGTGGAGCTGTTCTACGAGCAGTACTTC. Amino acid sequence: CASSENRVELFYEQYF. The chain has TRBV10-2 and TRBJ2-7; D possibly corresponds to TRBD1 (6 bases). The germline V and J ends were trimmed by 2 bases and 3 bases, with 17 bases remaining between them. Per germline, CDR1 WSHSY and CDR2 SAAADI. The CDR3 is 16 residues long.

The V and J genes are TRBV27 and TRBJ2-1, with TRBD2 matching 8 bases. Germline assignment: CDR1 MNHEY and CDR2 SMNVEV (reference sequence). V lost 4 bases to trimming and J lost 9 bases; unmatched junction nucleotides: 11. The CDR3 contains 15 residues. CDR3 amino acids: CASSSGGAGESEQFF. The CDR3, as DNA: TGTGCCAGCAGTTCAGGCGGAGCGGGGGAGTCTGAGCAGTTCTTC.

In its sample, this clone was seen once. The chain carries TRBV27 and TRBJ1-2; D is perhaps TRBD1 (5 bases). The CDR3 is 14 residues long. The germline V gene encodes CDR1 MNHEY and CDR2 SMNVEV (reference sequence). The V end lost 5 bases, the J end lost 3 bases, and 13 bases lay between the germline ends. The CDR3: CASSPVGGDYGYTF. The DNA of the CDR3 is TGTGCCAGCAGTCCCGTGGGAGGGGACTATGGCTACACCTTC.

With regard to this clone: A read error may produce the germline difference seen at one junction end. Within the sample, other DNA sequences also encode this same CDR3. The CDR3 nucleotides read TGCGCCAGCAGCTTAGGGGAGACGGCGGCTGGAGCCTACGAGCAGTACTTC. Translation: CASSLGETAAGAYEQYF. The V gene is TRBV11-2, the J gene TRBJ2-7; D is possibly TRBD1 or TRBD2 (5 bases each). The CDR3 consists of 17 residues. From germline, CDR1 is SGHAT and CDR2 FQNNGV.

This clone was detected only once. The CDR3 region is CASSDADYSYNEQFF. CDR3 in DNA: TGTGCCAGCAGTGACGCGGACTATTCCTACAATGAGCAGTTCTTC. This chain connects TRBV6-4 to TRBJ2-1, with D maybe TRBD2 (6 bases). Germline V gene sequence: CDR1 MRHNA, CDR2 SNTAGT. V lost 2 bases, J lost 1 base, and 9 bases lay in between. There are 15 residues in the CDR3.

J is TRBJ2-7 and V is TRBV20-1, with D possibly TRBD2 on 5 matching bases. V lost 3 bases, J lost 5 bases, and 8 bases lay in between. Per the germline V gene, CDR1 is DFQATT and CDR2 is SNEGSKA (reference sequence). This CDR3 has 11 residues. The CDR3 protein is CSASGNDEQYF. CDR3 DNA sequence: TGCAGTGCTAGCGGGAATGACGAGCAGTACTTC.

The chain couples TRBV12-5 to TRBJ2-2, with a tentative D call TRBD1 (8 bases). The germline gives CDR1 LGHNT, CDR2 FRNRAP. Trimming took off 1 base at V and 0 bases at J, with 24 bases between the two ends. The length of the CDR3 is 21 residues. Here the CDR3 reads CASGLDRGGQHTSSNTGELFF. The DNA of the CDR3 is TGTGCTAGTGGTTTGGACAGGGGGGGACAGCACACCAGTTCGAACACCGGGGAGCTGTTTTTT.

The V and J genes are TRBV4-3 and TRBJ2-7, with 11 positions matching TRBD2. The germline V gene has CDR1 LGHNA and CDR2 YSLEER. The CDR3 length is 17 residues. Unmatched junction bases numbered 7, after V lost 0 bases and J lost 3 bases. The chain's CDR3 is CASSQDLGGLAGYEQYF. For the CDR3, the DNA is TGCGCCAGCAGCCAAGATTTAGGCGGACTAGCGGGCTACGAGCAGTACTTC.

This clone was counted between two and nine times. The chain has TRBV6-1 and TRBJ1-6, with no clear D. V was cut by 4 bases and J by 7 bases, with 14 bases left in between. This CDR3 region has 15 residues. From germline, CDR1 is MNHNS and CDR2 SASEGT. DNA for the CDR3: TGTGCCAGCAGTGCCGGCCGGGTCTTGAATTCACCCCTCCACTTT. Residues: CASSAGRVLNSPLHF.

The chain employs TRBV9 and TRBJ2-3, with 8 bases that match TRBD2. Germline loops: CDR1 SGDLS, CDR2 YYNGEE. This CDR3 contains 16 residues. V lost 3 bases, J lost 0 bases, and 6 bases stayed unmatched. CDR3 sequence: CASSGPRGDSTDTQYF. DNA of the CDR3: TGTGCCAGCAGCGGACCGCGGGGGGATAGCACAGATACGCAGTATTTT.

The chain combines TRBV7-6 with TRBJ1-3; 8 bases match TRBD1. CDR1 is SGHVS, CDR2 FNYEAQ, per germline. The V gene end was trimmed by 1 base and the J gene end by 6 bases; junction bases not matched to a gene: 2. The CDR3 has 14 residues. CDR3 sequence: CASSLGTGINTIYF. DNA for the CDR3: TGTGCCAGCAGCTTAGGGACAGGGATAAACACCATATATTTT.

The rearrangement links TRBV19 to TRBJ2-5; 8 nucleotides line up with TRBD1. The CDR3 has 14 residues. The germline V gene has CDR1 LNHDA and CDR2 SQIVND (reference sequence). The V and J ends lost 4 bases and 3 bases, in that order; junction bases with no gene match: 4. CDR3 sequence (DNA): TGTGCCAGTAGTAGGTTGGACAGGGAAGAGACCCAGTACTTC. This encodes CASSRLDREETQYF.

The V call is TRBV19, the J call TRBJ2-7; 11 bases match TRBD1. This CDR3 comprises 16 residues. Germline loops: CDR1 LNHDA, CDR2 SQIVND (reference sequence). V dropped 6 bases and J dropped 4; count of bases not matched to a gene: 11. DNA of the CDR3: TGTGCCAGTAGCGTCTCCGGGACAGGGGGTAAATACGAGCAGTACTTC. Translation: CASSVSGTGGKYEQYF.